This TCR beta chain was found in a study of OX40 agonist ivuxolimab in advanced cancers. In the study overall: Patients got intravenous ivuxolimab at 0.01 to 10 mg/kg every 2 weeks.

Profiled with immunoSEQ multiplex PCR; TCRdb holds only in-frame clones, not every one. The data hold 77,000 or so clones, with less than 95% observed a single time. In the case of this clone: The antigen is unknown.

A history of autoimmune disease or systemic immunosuppression excluded patients. Baseline, cycle 4 day 1, and cycle 7 day 1 were the blood sampling points. Findings of the study overall: Among the lowest peripheral clonal expansion occurred in 0.1-3.0 mg/kg partial responders.

The CDR3 covers 14 residues. Trimming at V came to 4 bases and at J to 4 bases, leaving 3 bases not matched to a gene. Per germline, CDR1 GTSNPN and CDR2 SVGIG (reference sequence). The receptor comes from an adult with an advanced solid tumor such as melanoma, head and neck, liver or kidney cancer. Source: CD4+ or CD8+ T cells sorted from blood, taken in a trial of the OX40 agonist ivuxolimab. V gene TRBV30 combines with J gene TRBJ2-3, with 12 bases matching TRBD2. CDR3 sequence: CAWTSGGAPDTQYF. CDR3 nucleotides: TGTGCCTGGACTAGCGGGGGGGCACCAGATACGCAGTATTTT.